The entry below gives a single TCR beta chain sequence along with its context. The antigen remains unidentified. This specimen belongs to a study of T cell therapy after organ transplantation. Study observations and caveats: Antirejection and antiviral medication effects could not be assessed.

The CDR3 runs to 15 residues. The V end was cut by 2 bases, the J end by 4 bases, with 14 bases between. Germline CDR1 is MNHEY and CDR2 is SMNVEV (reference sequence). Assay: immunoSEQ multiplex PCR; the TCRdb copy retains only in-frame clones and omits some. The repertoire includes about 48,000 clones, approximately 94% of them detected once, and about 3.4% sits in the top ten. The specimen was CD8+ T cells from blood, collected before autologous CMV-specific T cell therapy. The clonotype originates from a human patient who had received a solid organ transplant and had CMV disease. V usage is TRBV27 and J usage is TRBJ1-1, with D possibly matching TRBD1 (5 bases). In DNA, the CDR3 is TGTGCCAGCAGTTTAGACCGGGGGATGCGCACTGAAGCTTTCTTT. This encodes CASSLDRGMRTEAFF.